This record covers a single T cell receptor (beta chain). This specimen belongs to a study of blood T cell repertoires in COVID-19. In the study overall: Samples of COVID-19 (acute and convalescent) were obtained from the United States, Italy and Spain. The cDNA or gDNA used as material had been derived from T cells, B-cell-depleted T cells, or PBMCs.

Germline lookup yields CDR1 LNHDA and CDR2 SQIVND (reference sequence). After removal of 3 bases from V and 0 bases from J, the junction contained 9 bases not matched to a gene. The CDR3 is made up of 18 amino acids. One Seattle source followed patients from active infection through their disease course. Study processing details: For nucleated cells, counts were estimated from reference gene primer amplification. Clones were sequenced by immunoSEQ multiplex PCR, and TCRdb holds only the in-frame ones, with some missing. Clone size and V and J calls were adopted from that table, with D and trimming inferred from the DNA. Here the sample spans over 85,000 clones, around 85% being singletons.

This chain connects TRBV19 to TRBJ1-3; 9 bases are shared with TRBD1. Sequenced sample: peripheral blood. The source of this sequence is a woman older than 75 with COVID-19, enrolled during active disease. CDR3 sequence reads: CASSMTPGQGSSGNTIYF. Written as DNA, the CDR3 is TGTGCCAGTAGTATGACGCCGGGACAGGGTAGCTCTGGAAACACCATATATTTT.